This T cell receptor beta chain was identified during a study of blood T cells in healthy people across ages. A sample-barcoded 5' primer and a J-beta primer mix were used in a second PCR of roughly 7 to 11 cycles. The template-switch adaptor was a 5' adaptor with 12 random nucleotides. It tagged each cDNA molecule. A minimum of 2.5 million CDR3-containing paired-end reads was obtained for each sample. TCRdb itself ran the 5' RACE reads through MiXCR, one entry per CDR3 protein. The repertoire holds about 640,000 distinct CDR3 sequences, with under 70% as singletons. Each sample gave at least 6 million isolated PBMCs. This clonotype was counted a few times. A single base separates this from a much larger clone, so it may be a read error. CDR3 length: 11 amino acids. Trimming took off 6 bases at V and 7 bases at J, with 4 bases between the two ends. CDR1 is MNHEY and CDR2 is SVGEGT in the germline V gene.

Specimen: blood. The V gene is TRBV6-2 or TRBV6-3, the J gene TRBJ1-6; D gene uncertain. This TCR was sampled from a man aged 60 to 75 in good health. In nucleotides, the CDR3 is TGTGCCAGCAGGTCCAATTCACCCCTCCACTTT. It yields the protein CASRSNSPLHF.